The entry below describes one T cell receptor beta chain. What it binds is not known. The source of the sample is a study of T cells in localized non-small cell lung cancer. The CDR3 is 19 amino acids. The V gene lost 2 bases and the J gene lost 0 bases, with 22 bases spanning the gap. Germline-derived CDR1 and CDR2 are SGHTS and YDEGEE. The method was immunoSEQ multiplex PCR; TCRdb's version includes in-frame clones alone and lacks a portion of them. The sample lists some 19,000 clones, about 90% occurring once. Overall study results and limits: Of the top 100 tumor clones, median roughly 60 were in adjacent lung, about 26 among its top 100. It was uninvolved adjacent lung that showed the highest T cell clonality, exceeding tumor.

The specimen was peripheral blood, collected before any cancer treatment. This sequence was found in a male donor at least 60 years old with stage I squamous cell lung carcinoma. The rearrangement joins TRBV5-8 to TRBJ2-3; TRBD1 or TRBD2 may be the D gene (6 bases each). As DNA, the CDR3 is TGTGCCAGCAGCTTATATTCGGGGGCCCCGGGGTGGAGCACAGATACGCAGTATTTT. As protein: CASSLYSGAPGWSTDTQYF. Looking up the rest from reference TRBV5-8 and TRBJ2-3 gives the full variable domain: EAGVTQSPTHLIKTRGQQATLRCSPISGHTSVYWYQQALGLGLQFLLWYDEGEERNRGNFPPRFSGRQFPNYSSELNVNALELEDSALYLCASSLYSGAPGWSTDTQYFGPGTRLTVL.